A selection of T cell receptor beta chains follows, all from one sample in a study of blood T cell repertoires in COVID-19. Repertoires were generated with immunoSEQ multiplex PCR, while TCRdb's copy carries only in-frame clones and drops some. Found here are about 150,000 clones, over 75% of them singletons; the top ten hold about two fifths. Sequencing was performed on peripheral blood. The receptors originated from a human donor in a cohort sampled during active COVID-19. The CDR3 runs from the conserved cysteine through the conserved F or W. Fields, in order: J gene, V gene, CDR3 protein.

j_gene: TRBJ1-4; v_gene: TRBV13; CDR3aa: CASSRTGGGEKLFF
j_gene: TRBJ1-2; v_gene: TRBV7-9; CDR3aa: CASSFPLLGQGADGYTF
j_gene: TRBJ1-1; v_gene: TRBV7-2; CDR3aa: CASSWGLTNTEAFF
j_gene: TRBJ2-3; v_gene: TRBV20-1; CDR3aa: CSASWPGTDTQYF
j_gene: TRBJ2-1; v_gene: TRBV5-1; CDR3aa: CASSLVSRGRNEQFF
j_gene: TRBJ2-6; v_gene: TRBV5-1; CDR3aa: CASSSGQAGLGVVLTF
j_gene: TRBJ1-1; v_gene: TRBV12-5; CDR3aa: CASGPTGEAFF
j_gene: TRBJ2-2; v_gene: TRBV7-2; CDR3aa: CASSSDINTGELFF
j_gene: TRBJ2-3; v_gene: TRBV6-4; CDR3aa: CASSRDRGADTQYF
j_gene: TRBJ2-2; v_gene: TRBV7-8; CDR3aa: CASRLGLGGTGELFF
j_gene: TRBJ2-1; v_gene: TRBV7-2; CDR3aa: CASSLYGGAYNEQFF
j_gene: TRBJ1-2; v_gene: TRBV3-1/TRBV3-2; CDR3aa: CASSQGSSYGYTF
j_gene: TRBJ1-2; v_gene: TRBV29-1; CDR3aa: CSVVTGDGYTF
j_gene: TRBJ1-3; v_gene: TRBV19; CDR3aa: CASRSGGNTIYF
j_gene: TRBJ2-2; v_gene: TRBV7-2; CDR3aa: CASSLNPGTSGRSGELFF
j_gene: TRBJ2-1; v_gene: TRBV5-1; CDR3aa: CASSGGPGGGNEQFF
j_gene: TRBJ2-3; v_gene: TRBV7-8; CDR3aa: CASSLPGGPTDTQYF
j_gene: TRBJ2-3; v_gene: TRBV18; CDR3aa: CASSPGQGFTDTQYF
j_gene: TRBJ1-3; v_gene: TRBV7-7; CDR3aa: CASSLGSGSGNTIYF
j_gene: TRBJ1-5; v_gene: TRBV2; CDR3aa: CASGSSFNSNQPQHF
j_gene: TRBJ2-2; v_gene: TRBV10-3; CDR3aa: CAISVATNTGELFF
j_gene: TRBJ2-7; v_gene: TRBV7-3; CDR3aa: CASSSRLAVEEQYF
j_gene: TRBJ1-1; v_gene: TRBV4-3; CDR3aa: CASSQDTGGAGTEAFF
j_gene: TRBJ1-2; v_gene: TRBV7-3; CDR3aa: CASSLLTHGTGPKNYGYTF
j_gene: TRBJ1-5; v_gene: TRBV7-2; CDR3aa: CASSLTSGTAHQPQHF
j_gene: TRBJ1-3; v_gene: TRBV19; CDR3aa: CASSRPGNSGNTIYF
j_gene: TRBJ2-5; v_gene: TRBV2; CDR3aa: CASSALRETQYF
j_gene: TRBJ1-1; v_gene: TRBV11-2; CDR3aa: CASSLPPGTGIEAFF
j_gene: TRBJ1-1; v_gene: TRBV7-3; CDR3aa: CASSVGQGSSTEAFF
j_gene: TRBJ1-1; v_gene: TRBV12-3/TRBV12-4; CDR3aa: CASWQSPNTEAFF
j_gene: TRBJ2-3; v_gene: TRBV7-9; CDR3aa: CASSSQGDTQYF
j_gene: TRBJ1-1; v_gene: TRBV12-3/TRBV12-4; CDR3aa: CASSPGGNTEAFF
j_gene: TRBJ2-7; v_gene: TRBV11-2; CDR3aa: CASSLAREQYF
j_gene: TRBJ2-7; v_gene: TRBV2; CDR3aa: CASSWRGPSYEQYF
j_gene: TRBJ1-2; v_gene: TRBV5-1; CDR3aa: CASSPQLDYGYTF
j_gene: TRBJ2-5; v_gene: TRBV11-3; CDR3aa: CASSLDPDEVSPDVGTQYF
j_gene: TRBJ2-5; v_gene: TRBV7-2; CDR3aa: CASSLVTTGTQYF
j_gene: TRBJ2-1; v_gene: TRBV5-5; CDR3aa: CASSSWGFYNEQFF
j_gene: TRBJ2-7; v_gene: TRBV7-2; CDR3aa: CASSLAWTGGGEQYF
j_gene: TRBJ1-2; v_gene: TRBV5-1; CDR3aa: CASSPRDRVGYTF
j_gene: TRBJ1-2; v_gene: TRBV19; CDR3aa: CASSGTGTNYGYTF
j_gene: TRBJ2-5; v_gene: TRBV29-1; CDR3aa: CSVEAKAGVDETQYF
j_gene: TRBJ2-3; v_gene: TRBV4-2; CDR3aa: CASSQEGGWGPDTQYF
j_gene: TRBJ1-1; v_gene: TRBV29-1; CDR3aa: CSVGHSNTEAFF
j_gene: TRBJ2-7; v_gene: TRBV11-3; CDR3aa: CASSLTGYEQYF